This entry lists 18 T cell receptor beta chains sequenced from one sample in a study of blood T cells in healthy people across ages. A second about 7 to 11 cycle PCR used barcoded and J-beta primers. TCRdb re-analysed the 5' RACE reads in MiXCR, keeping a single row per CDR3 protein. In the table there are hundreds of thousands of distinct CDR3 sequences, 20% to 25% of which are singletons. These records were also assigned to another study, of T cells of mothers and their children.

The sequenced material came from blood. These receptors all stem from a boy between 10 and 17 years old in good health.

With regard to this clonotype: At one end, the junction sequence differs from germline, possibly due to a read error. This chain joins TRBV15 and TRBJ2-2; 8 nucleotides agree with TRBD2. Germline V gives CDR1 LNHNV, CDR2 YYDKDF (reference sequence). The CDR3 has 18 residues. The CDR3 DNA follows: TGTGCCACCAGCAGAGATATAACGGGAGGGCTGGGCACCGGGGCGCTGTTTTTT. Amino acids: CATSRDITGGLGTGALFF. Full variable domain (outside the CDR3, taken from reference TRBV15 and TRBJ2-2): DAMVIQNPRYQVTQFGKPVTLSCSQTLNHNVMYWYQQKSSQAPKLLFHYYDKDFNNEADTPDNFQSRRPNTSFCFLDIRSPGLGDTAMYLCATSRDITGGLGTGALFFGEGSRLTVL.

This clonotype has only a few counts. V gene TRBV4-1 combines with J gene TRBJ2-7; no clear D gene. V lost 4 bases and J lost 5, with 12 bases in between. Germline loops: CDR1 MGHRA, CDR2 YSYEKL. This CDR3 comprises 13 residues. The CDR3 region has the DNA TGCGCCAGCAGCCCCCCTGGTAGTAACGAGCAGTACTTC. Amino acids: CASSPPGSNEQYF.

The chain links TRBV4-1 to TRBJ2-7; a weak D match, TRBD2 (5 bases). Germline values: CDR1 MGHRA, CDR2 YSYEKL. This CDR3 has 15 amino acids. The V gene lost 0 bases and the J gene lost 0 bases, with 9 bases spanning the gap. The DNA of the CDR3 is TGCGCCAGCAGCCAAGATAAGGACTTCTCCTACGAGCAGTACTTC. Protein: CASSQDKDFSYEQYF.

The CDR3 sequence: CASSLAIGDRDSYEQYF. DNA for the CDR3: TGTGCCAGCAGTCTTGCTATCGGGGACAGGGACTCCTACGAGCAGTACTTC. The chain is built from TRBV28 and TRBJ2-7; 9 bases agree with TRBD1. The J segment lost 0 bases and the V segment lost 5 bases, leaving 11 bases of the junction unmatched. Germline CDR1 and CDR2: MDHEN and SYDVKM. The CDR3 spans 17 residues. Supplemented by reference TRBV28 and TRBJ2-7, the full variable domain reads DVKVTQSSRYLVKRTGEKVFLECVQDMDHENMFWYRQDPGLGLRLIYFSYDVKMKEKGDIPEGYSVSREKKERFSLILESASTNQTSMYLCASSLAIGDRDSYEQYFGPGTRLTVT.

The chain couples TRBV29-1 to TRBJ2-1; 8 bases are shared with TRBD1. This CDR3 has 14 amino acids. CDR1 is SQVTM and CDR2 is ANQGSEA in the germline V gene. The junction had 11 bases not matched to a gene; V was cut back by 5 bases and J by 8 bases. For the CDR3, the DNA is TGCAGCGTTTCGCCCCGGGACAGGCTGTATGAGCAGTTCTTC. Protein: CSVSPRDRLYEQFF.

CDR3 region: CASSQVSTASDYTF. CDR3 DNA: TGTGCCAGCAGCCAAGTCAGTACAGCTAGTGACTACACCTTC. The chain employs TRBV14 and TRBJ1-2; no clear D. The CDR3 length is 14 residues. Trimming shortened V by 1 base and J by 10 bases, and 16 bases separated the two germline ends. Per germline, CDR1 SGHDN and CDR2 FVKESK. The whole variable domain, filled in from reference TRBV14 and TRBJ1-2, reads EAGVTQFPSHSVIEKGQTVTLRCDPISGHDNLYWYRRVMGKEIKFLLHFVKESKQDESGMPNNRFLAERTGGTYSTLKVQPAELEDSGVYFCASSQVSTASDYTFGSGTRLTVV.

This clonotype was counted only a few times. This chain connects TRBV20-1 to TRBJ1-6, with a possible D match to TRBD1 (5 bases). Between the trimmed V and J ends, which lost 1 base and 9 bases, there was a span of 10 bases. The CDR3 totals 13 residues. The germline V gene encodes CDR1 DFQATT and CDR2 SNEGSKA (reference sequence). Here the CDR3 DNA reads TGCAGTGCTAGAGCAGGGACTGCTTCACCCCTCCACTTT. This encodes CSARAGTASPLHF.

The chain is built from TRBV4-1 and TRBJ2-3, with TRBD2 matching 7 bases. The CDR3 consists of 17 residues. J was trimmed by 3 bases and V by 0 bases; bases with no gene match: 9. Germline V gene sequence: CDR1 MGHRA, CDR2 YSYEKL. CDR3 sequence (DNA): TGCGCCAGCAGCCAAGATGTGGCGGGAGCGGGGACAGATACGCAGTATTTT. It encodes CASSQDVAGAGTDTQYF.

The chain carries TRBV20-1 and TRBJ2-4; a possible D gene is TRBD1 (6 bases). Trimming pared 3 bases from V and 3 bases from J, leaving 12 bases between. Per germline, CDR1 DFQATT and CDR2 SNEGSKA (reference sequence). The CDR3 has 14 amino acids. The CDR3: CSASGQGNKNIQYF. CDR3 sequence (DNA): TGCAGTGCTAGTGGTCAGGGGAACAAAAACATTCAGTACTTC.

The chain joins TRBV7-6 to TRBJ2-3; maybe TRBD2 (5 bases). Germline V lookup: CDR1 SGHVS, CDR2 FNYEAQ. The CDR3 contains 16 residues. The V end was cut by 4 bases, the J end by 0 bases, with 14 bases between. In DNA, the CDR3 is TGTGCCAGCAGCTCCCAAACCACGGGGAGCACAGATACGCAGTATTTT. Amino acid sequence: CASSSQTTGSTDTQYF.

The chain links TRBV29-1 to TRBJ2-1; the D is unclear. The CDR3 totals 14 residues. Trimming took off 7 bases at V and 3 bases at J, with 16 bases between the two ends. The germline CDR1 and CDR2 sequences are SQVTM and ANQGSEA. CDR3 DNA sequence: TGCAGCGCCGCGACCACACGTGACTACAATGAGCAGTTCTTC. It yields the protein CSAATTRDYNEQFF.

The chain combines TRBV3-1 with TRBJ2-1, with D hard to call. V shed 0 bases and J shed 4 bases, with 7 bases lying between them. Per the germline V gene, CDR1 is LGHDT and CDR2 is YNNKEL (reference sequence). The CDR3 extends over 14 amino acids. The CDR3 reads CASSQEWSYNEQFF. The CDR3 DNA is TGTGCCAGCAGCCAAGAGTGGAGTTACAATGAGCAGTTCTTC.

This rearrangement joins TRBV20-1 to TRBJ2-5, with 10 bases aligning to TRBD2. The DNA end is more similar to TRBJ2-7, so the J call may be wrong. The CDR3 is made up of 18 amino acids. Per the germline V gene, CDR1 is DFQATT and CDR2 is SNEGSKA (reference sequence). The CDR3 is CSARGWATSGVSSYEQYF. The CDR3 DNA is TGCAGTGCTAGAGGGTGGGCCACTAGCGGGGTTAGCTCCTACGAGCAGTACTTC.

This chain links TRBV18 with TRBJ2-1; unclear D gene. The J call may be mistaken, given a closer DNA end match to TRBJ2-7. Germline V gives CDR1 KGHSH, CDR2 LQKENI. This CDR3 has 14 residues. DNA of the CDR3: TGTGCCAGCTCACCACCGGTGGCAGTCTACGAGCAGTACTTC. It specifies CASSPPVAVYEQYF.

The chain joins TRBV6-6 to TRBJ2-4; unclear D gene. The CDR3 has 13 residues. Germline CDR1 MNHNY, CDR2 SVGAGI (reference sequence). Trimming removed 7 bases from V and 5 bases from J, with 12 bases in between. CDR3 loop: CASTRGGENIQYF. The CDR3 region has the DNA TGTGCCAGCACCCGAGGTGGGGAAAACATTCAGTACTTC.

CDR3 sequence reads: CASSLDQGLAGSYTQYF. The CDR3 DNA sequence: TGTGCCAGCAGCTTAGACCAGGGACTAGCGGGATCATATACGCAGTATTTT. The rearrangement links TRBV7-2 to TRBJ2-3, with TRBD2 matching over 13 bases. Germline CDR1 is SGHTA and CDR2 is FQGNSA. V lost 1 base to trimming and J lost 7 bases; unmatched junction nucleotides: 8. CDR3 length: 17 amino acids. The full variable domain, with the rest looked up from reference TRBV7-2 and TRBJ2-3, is GAGVSQSPSNKVTEKGKDVELRCDPISGHTALYWYRQSLGQGLEFLIYFQGNSAPDKSGLPSDRFSAERTGGSVSTLTIQRTQQEDSAVYLCASSLDQGLAGSYTQYFGPGTRLTVL.

The rearrangement links TRBV12-3 or TRBV12-4 to TRBJ2-5; D is possibly TRBD2 (5 bases). V lost 3 bases and J lost 4, with 18 bases in between. The CDR3 runs to 16 residues. The CDR3, as DNA: TGTGCCAGCAGTTTGAACGAGGGCGCAGGAGGAGAGACCCAGTACTTC. Translation gives CASSLNEGAGGETQYF.

This clonotype was seen many times. The V gene is TRBV29-1, the J gene TRBJ2-5; perhaps TRBD1 as D (6 bases). Germline CDR1 and CDR2: SQVTM and ANQGSEA. CDR3 size: 12 residues. The V and J ends lost 1 base and 3 bases respectively, with 6 bases between them. The CDR3 loop reads CSVEAGEETQYF. The CDR3 nucleotides read TGCAGCGTTGAAGCAGGGGAAGAGACCCAGTACTTC.